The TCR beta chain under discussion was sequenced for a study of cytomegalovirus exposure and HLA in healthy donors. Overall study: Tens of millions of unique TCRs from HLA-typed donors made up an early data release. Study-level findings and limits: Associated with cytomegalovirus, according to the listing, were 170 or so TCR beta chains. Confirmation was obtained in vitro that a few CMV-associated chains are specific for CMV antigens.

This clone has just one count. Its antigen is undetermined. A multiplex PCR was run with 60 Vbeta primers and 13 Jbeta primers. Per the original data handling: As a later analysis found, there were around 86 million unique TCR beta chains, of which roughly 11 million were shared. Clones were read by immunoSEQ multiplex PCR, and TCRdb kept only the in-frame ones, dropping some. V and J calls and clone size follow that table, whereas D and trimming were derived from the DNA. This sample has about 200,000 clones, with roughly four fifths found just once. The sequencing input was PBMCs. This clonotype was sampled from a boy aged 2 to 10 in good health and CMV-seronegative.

CDR3 amino acids: CSAPTRNEQFF. The CDR3 DNA follows: TGCAGTGCTCCTACTAGGAATGAGCAGTTCTTC. J is TRBJ2-1 and V is TRBV20-1, with TRBD2 as a possible D gene (5 bases). The CDR3 consists of 11 residues. Germline V gene sequence: CDR1 DFQATT, CDR2 SNEGSKA (reference sequence). Trimming pared 5 bases from V and 7 bases from J, leaving 9 bases between.